A single sample gave rise to the 8 T cell receptor beta chains below, sequenced in a study of T cells after yellow fever vaccination. TCRdb redid the calling of the 5' RACE reads with MiXCR, one entry per CDR3 protein. The data contain approximately 350,000 distinct CDR3 sequences, approximately 10% of them singletons. The sample consisted of PBMCs, taken on the day of the first yellow fever vaccination. The receptors originated from a man aged 18 to 29 who received the YFV17D yellow fever vaccine.

This clonotype was counted only a few times. The CDR3 DNA reads as TGCGCCAGCAGCCACCCCGGACAGGGCACTGAAGCTTTCTTT. Its protein product is CASSHPGQGTEAFF. This sequence joins TRBV4-1 and TRBJ1-1; TRBD1 matches 8 bases. V lost 3 bases, J lost 4 bases, and 4 bases stayed unmatched. The CDR3 sequence is 14 residues long. Germline V gene sequence: CDR1 MGHRA, CDR2 YSYEKL.

The J gene is TRBJ1-5, the V gene TRBV27; no clear D. This CDR3 comprises 15 residues. The V and J ends lost 2 bases and 1 base respectively, with 9 bases between them. From germline, CDR1 is MNHEY and CDR2 SMNVEV (reference sequence). The CDR3 nucleotides read TGTGCCAGCAGTTTAACCGCAGCGAGCAATCAGCCCCAGCATTTT. Translating it yields CASSLTAASNQPQHF.

This clonotype was detected only a few times. V gene TRBV11-2 combines with J gene TRBJ1-2, with 9 bases identical to TRBD1. The CDR3 is 16 amino acids. The junction had 8 bases not matched to a gene; V was cut back by 4 bases and J by 2 bases. CDR1 and CDR2 from the germline V gene are SGHAT and FQNNGV. The CDR3 is CASSSLRDRANYGYTF. In nucleotides, the CDR3 is TGTGCCAGCAGCTCACTCCGGGACAGGGCAAACTATGGCTACACCTTC.

This clonotype was found a few times. The gene calls are TRBV27 and TRBJ1-2; D remains unclear. V dropped 3 bases and J dropped 0 bases, with 17 bases sitting between them. The CDR3 extends over 17 amino acids. Per the germline V gene, CDR1 is MNHEY and CDR2 is SMNVEV (reference sequence). CDR3 in amino acids: CASSLAGQVGANYGYTF. CDR3 nucleotide sequence: TGTGCCAGCAGTTTGGCAGGTCAGGTTGGAGCTAACTATGGCTACACCTTC.

This clonotype has a handful of counts. The chain recombines TRBV3-1 with TRBJ1-1; D is undetermined. Germline values: CDR1 LGHDT, CDR2 YNNKEL (reference sequence). The CDR3 spans 14 residues. V was clipped by 4 bases and J by 1 base, with 10 bases between them. The CDR3 is CASSPGPPNTEAFF. The DNA for the CDR3 is TGTGCCAGCAGCCCCGGCCCGCCGAACACTGAAGCTTTCTTT.

Only a few counts were recorded for this clonotype. The chain joins TRBV7-3 to TRBJ2-5, with D unresolved. Trimming pared 4 bases from V and 1 base from J, leaving 10 bases between. Germline CDR1 is SGHTA and CDR2 is FQGTGA. The length of the CDR3 is 14 residues. Here the CDR3 reads CASSSSGSQETQYF. Written as DNA, the CDR3 is TGTGCCAGCAGCTCGTCCGGGTCCCAAGAGACCCAGTACTTC.

There are a few counts of this clonotype. The chain combines TRBV7-8 with TRBJ2-7; 12 positions match TRBD1. The CDR3 length is 14 residues. The germline V gene encodes CDR1 SGHVS and CDR2 FQNEAQ. The V gene end was trimmed by 5 bases and the J gene end by 7 bases; junction bases not matched to a gene: 6. In DNA form, the CDR3 reads TGTGCCAGCAGCGACCGGGACAGGGGGCTTGAGCAGTACTTC. Its translation: CASSDRDRGLEQYF.

The V call is TRBV4-3, the J call TRBJ1-4; D remains unclear. The germline CDR1 and CDR2 sequences are LGHNA and YSLEER. CDR3 length equals 14 residues. Trimming cost V 0 bases and J 3 bases, with 5 bases left between them. DNA for the CDR3: TGCGCCAGCAGCCAAGAAGGGTCTAATGAAAAACTGTTTTTT. Translating gives CASSQEGSNEKLFF.